Following are 2 T cell receptor beta chains from one sample sequenced in a study of spatial heterogeneity in lung cancer. Study-level points and caveats: Tumoral mutation counts were tracked by counts of expanded intratumoral alpha and beta TCRs.

TCRdb reanalysed the 5' RACE reads using MiXCR and keeps one entry per CDR3 protein. The sample shows around 21,000 distinct CDR3 sequences, under 3.5% of them seen only once. These receptors lack a known antigen. Time point of the sample: sample taken at primary tumor resection. This specimen was lung tumor tissue, taken at surgery. These receptor sequences come from a male donor with early-stage non-small cell lung cancer.

This clonotype has ten or more counts. The chain couples TRBV12-3 or TRBV12-4 to TRBJ1-1; a possible D gene is TRBD1 (5 bases). This CDR3 contains 13 residues. Trimming cost V 6 bases and J 11 bases, with 19 bases left between them. CDR3 sequence: CASRSRDGPKAFF. CDR3 in DNA: TGTGCCAGCAGGTCTCGGGACGGACCTAAGGCTTTCTTT.

The genes are TRBV7-6 and TRBJ2-3; TRBD2 matches at 7 bases. The CDR3 runs 14 residues. V lost 5 bases, J lost 3 bases, and 5 bases stayed unmatched. The germline V gene encodes CDR1 SGHVS and CDR2 FNYEAQ. The CDR3 sequence is CASSQSGNTDTQYF. Written as DNA, the CDR3 is TGTGCCAGCAGCCAAAGCGGGAATACAGATACGCAGTATTTT.